Reported below is one TCR beta chain. The antigen remains undetermined. The source of the sample is a study of cytomegalovirus exposure and HLA in healthy donors. This PCR relied on a set of 60 Vbeta primers and 13 Jbeta primers. Assay used: immunoSEQ multiplex PCR; TCRdb lists only in-frame clones, some missing. The data hold some 160,000 clones, with roughly 82% observed a single time. Germline CDR1 reads LNHDA; CDR2 reads SQIVND (reference sequence). This CDR3 contains 14 residues. Between the trimmed V and J ends, which lost 7 bases and 0 bases, there was a span of 12 bases. Whole-study findings and limits: Earlier analysis found most TCR beta V segments productive about 87% or about 30% of the time. An analysis that was carried out later associated 17,000 or so TCR beta sequences with HLA alleles at 0.05 false discovery rate. CMV serostatus was the only recorded immune exposure for donors.

The specimen sequenced was PBMCs. The chain is built from TRBV19 and TRBJ1-1; D not certain. This sequence was found in a woman between 45 and 60 years old in good health and CMV-seronegative. CDR3 protein: CASISLGMNTEAFF. The CDR3 DNA sequence: TGTGCCAGTATTAGCCTCGGAATGAACACTGAAGCTTTCTTT. Full variable domain (rest looked up from reference TRBV19 and TRBJ1-1): DGGITQSPKYLFRKEGQNVTLSCEQNLNHDAMYWYRQDPGQGLRLIYYSQIVNDFQKGDIAEGYSVSREKKESFPLTVTSAQKNPTAFYLCASISLGMNTEAFFGQGTRLTVV.